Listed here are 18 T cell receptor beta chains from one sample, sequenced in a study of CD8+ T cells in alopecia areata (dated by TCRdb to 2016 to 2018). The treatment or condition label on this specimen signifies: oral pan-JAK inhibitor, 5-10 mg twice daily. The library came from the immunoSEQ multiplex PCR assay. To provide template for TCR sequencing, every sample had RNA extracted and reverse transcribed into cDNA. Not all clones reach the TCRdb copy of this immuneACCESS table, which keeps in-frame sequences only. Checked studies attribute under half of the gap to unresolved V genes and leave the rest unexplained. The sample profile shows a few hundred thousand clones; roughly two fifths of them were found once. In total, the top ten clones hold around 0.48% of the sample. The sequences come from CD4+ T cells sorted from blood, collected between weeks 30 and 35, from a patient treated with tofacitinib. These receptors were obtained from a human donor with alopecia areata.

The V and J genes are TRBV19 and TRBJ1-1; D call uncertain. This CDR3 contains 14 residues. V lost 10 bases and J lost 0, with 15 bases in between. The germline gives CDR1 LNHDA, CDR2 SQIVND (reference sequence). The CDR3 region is CATQPGRMNTEAFF. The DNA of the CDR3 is TGTGCCACACAACCTGGACGGATGAACACTGAAGCTTTCTTT.

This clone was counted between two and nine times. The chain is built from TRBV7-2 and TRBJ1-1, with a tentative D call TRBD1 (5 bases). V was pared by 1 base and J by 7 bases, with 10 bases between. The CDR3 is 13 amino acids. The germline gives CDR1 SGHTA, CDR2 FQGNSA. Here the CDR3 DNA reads TGTGCCAGCAGCTTAGTCGAGGGACTTGAAGCTTTCTTT. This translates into CASSLVEGLEAFF. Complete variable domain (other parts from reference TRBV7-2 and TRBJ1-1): GAGVSQSPSNKVTEKGKDVELRCDPISGHTALYWYRQSLGQGLEFLIYFQGNSAPDKSGLPSDRFSAERTGGSVSTLTIQRTQQEDSAVYLCASSLVEGLEAFFGQGTRLTVV.

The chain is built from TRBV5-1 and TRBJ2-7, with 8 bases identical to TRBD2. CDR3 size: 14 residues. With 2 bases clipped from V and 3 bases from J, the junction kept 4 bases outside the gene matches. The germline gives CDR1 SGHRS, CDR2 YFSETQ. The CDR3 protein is CASSLAGAGYEQYF. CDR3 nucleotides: TGCGCCAGCAGCTTAGCGGGGGCGGGCTACGAGCAGTACTTC.

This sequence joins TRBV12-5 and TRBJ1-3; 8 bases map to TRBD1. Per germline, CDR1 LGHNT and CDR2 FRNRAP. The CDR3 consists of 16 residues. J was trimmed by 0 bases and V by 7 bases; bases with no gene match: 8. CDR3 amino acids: CASDAGTGVSGNTIYF. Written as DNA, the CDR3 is TGTGCTAGTGATGCCGGGACAGGCGTCTCTGGAAACACCATATATTTT.

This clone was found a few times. Here the CDR3 DNA reads TGCGCCACCTCCGAGGGGACACCATCCTACAATGAGCAGTTCTTC. Translating gives CATSEGTPSYNEQFF. The chain links TRBV5-1 to TRBJ2-1; possible D gene TRBD1, 6 bases. The V gene lost 9 bases and the J gene lost 1 base, with 17 bases spanning the gap. The germline V gene has CDR1 SGHRS and CDR2 YFSETQ. The CDR3 contains 15 residues.

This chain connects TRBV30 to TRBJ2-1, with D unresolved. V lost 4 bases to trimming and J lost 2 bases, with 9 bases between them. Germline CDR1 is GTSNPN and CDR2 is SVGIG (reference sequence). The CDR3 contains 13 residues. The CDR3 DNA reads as TGTGCCTGGACTGAGCGTGCCTACAATGAGCAGTTCTTC. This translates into CAWTERAYNEQFF.

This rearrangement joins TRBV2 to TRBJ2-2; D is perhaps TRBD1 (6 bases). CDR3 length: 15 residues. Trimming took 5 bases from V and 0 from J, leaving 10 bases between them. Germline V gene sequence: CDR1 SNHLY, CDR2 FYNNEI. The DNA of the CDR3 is TGTGCCAGCAGTCTCCAGGGGACGAACACCGGGGAGCTGTTTTTT. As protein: CASSLQGTNTGELFF.

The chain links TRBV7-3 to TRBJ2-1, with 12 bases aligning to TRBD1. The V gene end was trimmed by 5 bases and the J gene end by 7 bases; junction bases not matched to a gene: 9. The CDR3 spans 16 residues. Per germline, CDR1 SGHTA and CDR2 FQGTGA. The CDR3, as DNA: TGTGCCAGCAGCCCCCCCGGGACAGGGGGCGCAAATGAGCAGTTCTTC. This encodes CASSPPGTGGANEQFF.

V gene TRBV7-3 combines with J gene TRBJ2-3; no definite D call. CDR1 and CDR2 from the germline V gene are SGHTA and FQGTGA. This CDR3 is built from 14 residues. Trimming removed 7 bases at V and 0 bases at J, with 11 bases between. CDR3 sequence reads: CASTEEASTDTQYF. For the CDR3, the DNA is TGTGCCAGCACTGAGGAAGCTAGCACAGATACGCAGTATTTT. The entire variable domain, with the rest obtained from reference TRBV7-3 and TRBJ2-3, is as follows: GAGVSQTPSNKVTEKGKYVELRCDPISGHTALYWYRQSLGQGPEFLIYFQGTGAADDSGLPNDRFFAVRPEGSVSTLKIQRTERGDSAVYLCASTEEASTDTQYFGPGTRLTVL.

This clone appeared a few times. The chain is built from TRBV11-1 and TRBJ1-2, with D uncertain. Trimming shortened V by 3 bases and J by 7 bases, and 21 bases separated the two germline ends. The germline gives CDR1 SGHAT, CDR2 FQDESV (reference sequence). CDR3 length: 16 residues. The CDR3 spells CASSFKRHNAGSGYTF. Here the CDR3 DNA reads TGTGCCAGCAGCTTTAAAAGACACAACGCTGGGAGTGGCTACACCTTC.

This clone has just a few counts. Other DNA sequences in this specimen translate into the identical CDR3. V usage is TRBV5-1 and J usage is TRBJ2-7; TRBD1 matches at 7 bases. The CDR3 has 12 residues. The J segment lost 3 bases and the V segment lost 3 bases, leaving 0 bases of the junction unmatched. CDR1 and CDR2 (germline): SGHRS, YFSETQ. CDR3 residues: CASSWDSYEQYF. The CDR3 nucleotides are TGCGCCAGCAGCTGGGACAGCTACGAGCAGTACTTC.

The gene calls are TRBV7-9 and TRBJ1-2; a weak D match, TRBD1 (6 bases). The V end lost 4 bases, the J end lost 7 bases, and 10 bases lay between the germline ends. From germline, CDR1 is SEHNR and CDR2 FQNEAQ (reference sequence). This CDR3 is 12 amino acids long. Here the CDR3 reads CASSSLGGGYTF. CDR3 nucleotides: TGTGCCAGCAGCTCCTTAGGGGGTGGCTACACCTTC.

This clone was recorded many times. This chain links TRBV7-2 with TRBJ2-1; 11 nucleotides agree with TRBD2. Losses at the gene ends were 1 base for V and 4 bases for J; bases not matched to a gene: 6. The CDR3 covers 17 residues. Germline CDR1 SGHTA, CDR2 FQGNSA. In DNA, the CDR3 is TGTGCCAGCAGCTTAGTCCGACTAGCGGGGCGGTACAATGAGCAGTTCTTC. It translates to CASSLVRLAGRYNEQFF.

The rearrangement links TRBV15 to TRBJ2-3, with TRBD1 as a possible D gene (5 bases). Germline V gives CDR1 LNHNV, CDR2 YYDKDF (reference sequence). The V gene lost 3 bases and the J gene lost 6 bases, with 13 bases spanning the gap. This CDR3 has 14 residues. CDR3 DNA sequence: TGTGCCACCAGCAGCAGGGCAGGAACCGATACGCAGTATTTT. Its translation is CATSSRAGTDTQYF.

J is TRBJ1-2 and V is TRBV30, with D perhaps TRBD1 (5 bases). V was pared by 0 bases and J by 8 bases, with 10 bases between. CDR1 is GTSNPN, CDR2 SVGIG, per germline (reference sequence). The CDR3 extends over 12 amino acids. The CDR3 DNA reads TGTGCCTGGAGTGTACGAGGGGACGGCTACACCTTC. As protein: CAWSVRGDGYTF.

CDR3 bases: TGTGCCAGCAGCCCTAGCTCCTACGAGCAGTACTTC. Its translation: CASSPSSYEQYF. The chain joins TRBV7-2 to TRBJ2-7; the D is unclear. With 5 bases removed from V and 0 bases from J, the gap between germline ends came to 5 bases. In germline, CDR1 is SGHTA, CDR2 FQGNSA. The CDR3 is made up of 12 amino acids.

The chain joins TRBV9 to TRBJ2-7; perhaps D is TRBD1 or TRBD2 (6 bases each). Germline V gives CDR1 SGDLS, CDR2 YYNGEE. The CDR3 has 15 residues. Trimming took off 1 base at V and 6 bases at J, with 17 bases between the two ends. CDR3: CASSVLGGIGGEQYF. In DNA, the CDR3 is TGTGCCAGCAGCGTATTAGGCGGGATAGGGGGCGAGCAGTACTTC.

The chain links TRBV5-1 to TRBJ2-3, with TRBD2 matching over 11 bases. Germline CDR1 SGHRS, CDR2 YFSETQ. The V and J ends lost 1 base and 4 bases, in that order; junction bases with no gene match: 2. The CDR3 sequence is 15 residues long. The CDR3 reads CASSLTSGSADTQYF. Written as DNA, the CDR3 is TGCGCCAGCAGCTTGACTAGCGGGAGCGCAGATACGCAGTATTTT.